These T cell receptor beta chains were read from a single sample in a study of blood T cell repertoires in COVID-19. The method was immunoSEQ multiplex PCR; TCRdb's version includes in-frame clones alone and lacks a portion of them. Among roughly 95,000 clones, 82% were seen once, and the ten largest hold 6% to 7.5%. Sequenced material: peripheral blood. The receptors derive from a man over 45 with active or convalescent COVID-19. Both conserved end residues are part of each CDR3. The order of the fields is V gene, D gene, clone size, J gene, CDR3 DNA, CDR3 protein. A D gene is named only where the DNA matches it firmly. Only part of the rows carry a size: once, few, many, or a class if the clone is expanded.

>TRBV11-2|TRBD1|NA|TRBJ1-4
TGTGCCAGCAGCTTGTACAGGGGCGGTACCCCGACTAATGAAAAACTGTTTTTT
CASSLYRGGTPTNEKLFF
>TRBV4-1|NA|NA|TRBJ2-2
TGCGCCAGCAGCCAAGGGCAGGCCACCGGGGAGCTGTTTTTT
CASSQGQATGELFF
>TRBV11-2|NA|NA|TRBJ1-1
TGTGCCAGCAGCAAGAACCCGGTTATGAACACTGAAGCTTTCTTT
CASSKNPVMNTEAFF
>TRBV6-2/TRBV6-3|TRBD1|NA|TRBJ2-1
TGTGCCAGCAGTCCCTATGGGGGGACAGGGAAGAACTACAATGAGCAGTTCTTC
CASSPYGGTGKNYNEQFF
>TRBV7-2|NA|NA|TRBJ2-5
TGTGCCACCGCCACGACGGAGTGGTTCCAAGAGACCCAGTACTTC
CATATTEWFQETQYF
>TRBV4-1|NA|few|TRBJ1-6
TGCGCCAGCAGCCAAGAACCCCCGGGACTGAATTCACCCCTCCACTTT
CASSQEPPGLNSPLHF
>TRBV19|TRBD1|NA|TRBJ2-3
TGTGCCAGTTCGGACAGGGGGCAGACAGATACGCAGTATTTT
CASSDRGQTDTQYF
>TRBV6-5|NA|NA|TRBJ2-3
TGTGCCAGCAGTTTTCAATTTACAGATACGCAGTATTTT
CASSFQFTDTQYF
>TRBV4-1|TRBD1|once|TRBJ1-5
TGCGCCAGCAGCCTTGGGACAGGCAATAGCAATCAGCCCCAGCATTTT
CASSLGTGNSNQPQHF
>TRBV6-5|NA|NA|TRBJ1-5
TGTGCCAGCAGTTACCGGGGGGGGGATCAGCCCCAGCATTTT
CASSYRGGDQPQHF
>TRBV13|TRBD1|NA|TRBJ1-4
TGTGCCAGCAGCCTCCGGGACAGGGATGAAAAACTGTTTTTT
CASSLRDRDEKLFF
>TRBV19|TRBD1|NA|TRBJ2-2
TGTGCCAGTAGTATGCGGGACAGGGAGACCGGGGAGCTGTTTTTT
CASSMRDRETGELFF
>TRBV19|NA|NA|TRBJ2-5
TGTGCCAGTAGCCTACAAGGACAGCCGGGGGAGACCCAGTACTTC
CASSLQGQPGETQYF
>TRBV2|TRBD2|NA|TRBJ2-2
TGTGCCAGCAGACCTAGCGGCGGGGTGAACACCGGGGAGCTGTTTTTT
CASRPSGGVNTGELFF
>TRBV10-2|NA|once|TRBJ2-7
TGCGCCAGCAGTGAGGCGGGGTCCTACGAGCAGTACTTC
CASSEAGSYEQYF
>TRBV7-9|NA|NA|TRBJ1-2
TGTGCCAGCAGCTTAGGCACTAATAACTATGGCTACACCTTC
CASSLGTNNYGYTF
>TRBV19|TRBD1|once|TRBJ1-5
TGTGCCAGTAGTTCCGGGACAGGGGGCAATCAGCCCCAGCATTTT
CASSSGTGGNQPQHF
>TRBV10-3|NA|NA|TRBJ1-5
TGTGCCATCAGTGAGTCGTCGGGGGATAGCAATCAGCCCCAGCATTTT
CAISESSGDSNQPQHF
>TRBV18|NA|once|TRBJ2-5
TGTGCCAGCTCACCACCGGCAAAGACCCAGTACTTC
CASSPPAKTQYF
>TRBV5-1|TRBD2|NA|TRBJ2-5
TGCGCCAGCAGCTTGGGCCAGGGAGGGGAGACCCAGTACTTC
CASSLGQGGETQYF
>TRBV5-6|NA|few|TRBJ2-6
TGTGCCAGCAGCTTGGCCCTGGGCTGGGCCAACGTCCTGACTTTC
CASSLALGWANVLTF
>TRBV27|TRBD2|NA|TRBJ2-3
TGTGCCAGCAGTTTAAGCGGGGGGAACACAGATACGCAGTATTTT
CASSLSGGNTDTQYF
>TRBV7-8|NA|NA|TRBJ1-3
TGTGCCAGCAGCCCACGGACTTCAGGAGGAAACACCATATATTTT
CASSPRTSGGNTIYF
>TRBV5-1|NA|many|TRBJ2-7
TGCGCCAGCAGCCCGGGAGGGACAGGGAACTACGAGCAGTACTTC
CASSPGGTGNYEQYF
>TRBV15|TRBD1|NA|TRBJ1-2
TGTGCCACCAGCTGGGGACAGGGGGCGGGTGGCTACACCTTC
CATSWGQGAGGYTF
>TRBV3-1/TRBV3-2|NA|once|TRBJ2-3
TGTGCCAGCAGCCTGTGGGGACTGCAGTATTTT
CASSLWGLQYF
>TRBV29-1|NA|NA|TRBJ2-5
TGCAGCGCTCGCGGGGAGACCCAGTACTTC
CSARGETQYF
>TRBV5-1|NA|NA|TRBJ2-7
TGCGCCAGCTCCCCGGGATACACCTACGAGCAGTACTTC
CASSPGYTYEQYF
>TRBV19|NA|NA|TRBJ1-6
TGTGCCAGTAGTATAACCCGGACAGTTAATTCACCCCTCCACTTT
CASSITRTVNSPLHF
>TRBV9|NA|NA|TRBJ2-1
TGTGCCAGCACCCCTAGTCGGGTTGACAATGAGCAGTTCTTC
CASTPSRVDNEQFF
>TRBV29-1|TRBD1|NA|TRBJ2-2
TGCAGCGTTGAACGACAGGGGTCCGGGGAGCTGTTTTTT
CSVERQGSGELFF
>TRBV24-1|NA|once|TRBJ2-4
TGTGCCACCAGTCGGGGAGAGAACATTCAGTACTTC
CATSRGENIQYF
>TRBV7-2|NA|NA|TRBJ2-2
TGTGCCAGCAGGTCGGGACACGCGAACACCGGGGAGCTGTTTTTT
CASRSGHANTGELFF
>TRBV27|NA|NA|TRBJ1-2
TGTGCCAGCAGTTTATTTCAGGGGAACTATGGCTACACCTTC
CASSLFQGNYGYTF
>TRBV30|TRBD1|NA|TRBJ1-5
TGTGCCTTCACCACAGGGGGCTGGAGCAATCAGCCCCAGCATTTT
CAFTTGGWSNQPQHF
>TRBV6-5|TRBD1|few|TRBJ1-2
TGTGCCAGCAGTTCGGGACAGGGGATTGGCTACACCTTC
CASSSGQGIGYTF
>TRBV7-9|TRBD1|NA|TRBJ1-6
TGTGCCAGCAGCCGCTGGGACAGGGATTCACCCCTCCACTTT
CASSRWDRDSPLHF
>TRBV10-3|TRBD1|once|TRBJ2-1
TGTGCCATCAGGACGGGACAGGGTCCTAATGAGCAGTTCTTC
CAIRTGQGPNEQFF
>TRBV18|TRBD2|NA|TRBJ2-3
TGTGCCAGCTCACCAGGACTAGCGGGGGGGCCACCAGATACGCAGTATTTT
CASSPGLAGGPPDTQYF
>TRBV11-3|NA|NA|TRBJ1-3
TGTGCCAGCAGCTTAGACTCAGGAAACTCTGGAAACACCATATATTTT
CASSLDSGNSGNTIYF
>TRBV10-3|NA|NA|TRBJ1-3
TGTGCCATCCGCCAGGGAGGAGGAAACACCATATATTTT
CAIRQGGGNTIYF
>TRBV7-9|NA|NA|TRBJ1-5
TGTGCCAGCAGCTTAGTTGGGGGCACTCAGCCCCAGCATTTT
CASSLVGGTQPQHF
>TRBV5-1|TRBD2|once|TRBJ2-1
TGCGCCAGCGGTCTAGCGGGGGGCCCGGCCTACAATGAGCAGTTCTTC
CASGLAGGPAYNEQFF
>TRBV5-3|NA|few|TRBJ1-5
TGTGCCAGAAGTAGTCTGCTTCACAATCAGCCCCAGCATTTT
CARSSLLHNQPQHF
>TRBV6-4|NA|NA|TRBJ2-2
TGTGCCAGCAGCCCGAGGCCGGCCACCGGGGAGCTGTTTTTT
CASSPRPATGELFF
>TRBV2|TRBD1|NA|TRBJ1-4
TGTGCCAGCTCACCGGGACAGGAGGGTGAAAAACTGTTTTTT
CASSPGQEGEKLFF